This entry lists 26 T cell receptor beta chains sequenced from one sample in a study of PD-L1 blockade in urothelial cancer. Repertoires were generated with immunoSEQ multiplex PCR, while TCRdb's copy carries only in-frame clones and drops some. Found here are around 100,000 clones, roughly 89% of them singletons; the top ten hold about 1.7%. Time point denoted: pretreatment peripheral blood. This specimen was PBMCs, taken around atezolizumab (anti-PD-L1) treatment. These receptors came from a man between 60 and 75 years old with urothelial cancer.

The chain combines TRBV4-2 with TRBJ2-1, with 7 bases fitting TRBD2. Trimming removed 3 bases from V and 7 bases from J; junction bases left unmatched: 12. This CDR3 has 16 amino acids. CDR1 and CDR2 (germline): LGHNA, YNFKEQ. CDR3: CASSHPGTMGFNEQFF. The CDR3 nucleotides are TGTGCCAGCAGCCACCCCGGGACTATGGGGTTTAATGAGCAGTTCTTC.

V gene TRBV27 combines with J gene TRBJ2-7; TRBD1 matches at 10 bases. Germline V gene lookup returns CDR1 MNHEY and CDR2 SMNVEV (reference sequence). The junction had 10 bases not matched to a gene; V was cut back by 5 bases and J by 0 bases. The CDR3 extends over 17 amino acids. The CDR3 is CASSPEGQGMSSYEQYF. In DNA, the CDR3 is TGTGCCAGCAGTCCAGAGGGACAGGGGATGAGCTCCTACGAGCAGTACTTC.

The chain is built from TRBV11-2 and TRBJ1-2; a possible D gene is TRBD1 (5 bases). The CDR3 is made up of 14 amino acids. V was shortened by 5 bases and J by 4 bases, with 14 bases between the two germline ends. The germline CDR1 and CDR2 sequences are SGHAT and FQNNGV. The DNA of the CDR3 is TGTGCCAGCAGCGACGGCCAGGGAACCTATGGCTACACCTTC. Protein: CASSDGQGTYGYTF.

The chain recombines TRBV15 with TRBJ2-3; TRBD2 matches at 12 bases. V lost 5 bases and J lost 4; bases outside the gene matches: 4. The CDR3 is made up of 15 amino acids. CDR1 LNHNV and CDR2 YYDKDF come from the germline V gene (reference sequence). CDR3 sequence: CATSPSGGAPDTQYF. CDR3 in DNA: TGTGCCACCAGCCCTAGCGGGGGGGCCCCAGATACGCAGTATTTT.

The chain recombines TRBV14 with TRBJ1-3; D ambiguous. The germline V gene encodes CDR1 SGHDN and CDR2 FVKESK. V was cut by 1 base and J by 4 bases, with 2 bases left in between. The CDR3 loop spans 12 amino acids. The CDR3 loop reads CASSQVGNTIYF. Here the CDR3 DNA reads TGTGCCAGCAGCCAAGTAGGAAACACCATATATTTT.

The V call is TRBV2, the J call TRBJ2-7, with D possibly matching TRBD2 (5 bases). Trimming removed 3 bases from V and 0 bases from J, with 6 bases in between. Germline CDR1 reads SNHLY; CDR2 reads FYNNEI. There are 13 residues in the CDR3. CDR3 protein: CASSDGSSYEQYF. DNA for the CDR3: TGTGCCAGCAGTGATGGGAGCTCCTACGAGCAGTACTTC.

V usage is TRBV10-3 and J usage is TRBJ1-4; D may be TRBD1 (5 bases). V was cut by 2 bases and J by 5 bases, with 9 bases left in between. The CDR3 consists of 14 residues. CDR1 is ENHRY, CDR2 SYGVKD, per germline. CDR3 DNA: TGTGCCATCAGTGAGGGGGGGGAAAATGAAAAACTGTTTTTT. It codes for CAISEGGENEKLFF.

This clone has a handful of counts. This chain joins TRBV4-3 and TRBJ1-1, with a possible D match to TRBD1 (6 bases). The CDR3 runs 15 residues. Trimming cost V 1 base and J 0 bases, with 9 bases left between them. Per the germline V gene, CDR1 is LGHNA and CDR2 is YSLEER. CDR3 nucleotides: TGCGCCAGCAGCCAAGCAGGGGCACTGAACACTGAAGCTTTCTTT. Encoded protein: CASSQAGALNTEAFF.

The chain links TRBV7-2 to TRBJ1-2; no clear D. CDR1 and CDR2 (germline): SGHTA, FQGNSA. The V end was cut by 0 bases, the J end by 5 bases, with 7 bases between. The CDR3 loop spans 13 amino acids. CDR3 in DNA: TGTGCCAGCAGCTTAGCTACCACTTATGGCTACACCTTC. This translates into CASSLATTYGYTF.

This clone was observed once. Without the conserved terminal phenylalanine or tryptophan, this CDR3 likely stems from a read error. The limits of the CDR3 on the DNA are not certain, so only TCRdb's listed CDR3 is given. The chain employs TRBV25-1 and TRBJ2-6; TRBD1 is the table's D call and was not checked against the DNA. The CDR3 region is 13 residues in length, termini included. The germline CDR1 and CDR2 sequences are MGHDK and SYGVNS. This CDR3 is CASSGSRDRDFLT.

This clone appeared once. The rearrangement links TRBV7-8 to TRBJ1-2; weak D call: TRBD1 (5 bases). This CDR3 has 18 residues. The V end was cut by 1 base, the J end by 4 bases, with 22 bases between. The V gene's germline CDR1 is SGHVS and CDR2 FQNEAQ. The CDR3 DNA follows: TGTGCCAGCAGCTTAGTGGGTAGTACTACAGGTTCGGGCTATGGCTACACCTTC. Amino acid sequence: CASSLVGSTTGSGYGYTF.

The CDR3 region is CSAGREQFF. CDR3 nucleotides: TGCAGCGCGGGTAGGGAGCAGTTCTTC. V is TRBV29-1 and J is TRBJ2-1; D unclear. V was trimmed by 7 bases and J by 10 bases, leaving 8 bases between them. The CDR3 extends over 9 amino acids. Germline assignment: CDR1 SQVTM and CDR2 ANQGSEA.

V usage is TRBV12-1 and J usage is TRBJ2-2; TRBD2, the D gene given by the table, was not confirmed from the DNA. TRBV12-1 is recorded as a pseudogene. The CDR3 runs 17 residues. This chain's CDR3 is CASTYRSGDLNTGELFF. Here the CDR3 DNA reads TGTGCCAGCACCTATCGGAGCGGGGACTTGAACACCGGGGAGCTGTTTTTT.

V is TRBV5-1 and J is TRBJ1-4; tentative D call: TRBD1 (6 bases). The germline CDR1 and CDR2 sequences are SGHRS and YFSETQ. The length of the CDR3 is 13 residues. Trimming left V 4 bases short and J 5 bases short, with 9 bases between. CDR3 nucleotides: TGCGCCAGCAGCAAGGACAGAAATGAAAAACTGTTTTTT. Translated, it gives CASSKDRNEKLFF. The full variable domain, its missing parts supplied by reference TRBV5-1 and TRBJ1-4, is KAGVTQTPRYLIKTRGQQVTLSCSPISGHRSVSWYQQTPGQGLQFLFEYFSETQRNKGNFPGRFSGRQFSNSRSEMNVSTLELGDSALYLCASSKDRNEKLFFGSGTQLSVL.

This clone has more than one count but fewer than ten. V usage is TRBV5-6 and J usage is TRBJ1-2, with a weak D call TRBD1 (6 bases). CDR1 and CDR2 from the germline V gene are SGHDT and YYEEEE. This CDR3 is built from 12 residues. Deletions cut 4 bases from V and 8 bases from J, with 12 bases between. Here the CDR3 reads CASSRDMAGYTF. The CDR3 region has the DNA TGTGCCAGCAGCCGGGACATGGCGGGCTACACCTTC.

This clone has a handful of counts. The V and J genes are TRBV29-1 and TRBJ2-3; perhaps TRBD2 as D (5 bases). V was cut by 6 bases and J by 0 bases, with 13 bases left in between. This CDR3 contains 14 residues. Germline loops: CDR1 SQVTM, CDR2 ANQGSEA. The CDR3 reads CSVAGLSSTDTQYF. The CDR3 DNA follows: TGCAGCGTCGCAGGACTCTCTAGCACAGATACGCAGTATTTT.

The CDR3 spells CASSSIDSGGRGETQYF. The CDR3 bases are TGTGCCAGCAGCTCGATCGATAGCGGGGGACGAGGGGAGACCCAGTACTTC. The chain links TRBV7-9 to TRBJ2-5, with 9 bases aligning to TRBD2. Germline V gives CDR1 SEHNR, CDR2 FQNEAQ (reference sequence). The CDR3 sequence is 17 residues long. After removal of 4 bases from V and 5 bases from J, the junction contained 14 bases not matched to a gene.

The rearrangement links TRBV5-6 to TRBJ2-7; 9 bases map to TRBD2. V was pared by 1 base and J by 3 bases, with 5 bases of the junction left unmatched. The CDR3 totals 15 residues. Germline V gene sequence: CDR1 SGHDT, CDR2 YYEEEE. The CDR3 protein is CASSLPSGTDYEQYF. As DNA, the CDR3 is TGTGCCAGCAGCTTGCCTAGCGGGACCGACTACGAGCAGTACTTC.

This chain joins TRBV6-5 and TRBJ2-2, with D perhaps matching TRBD1 (5 bases). Germline CDR1 reads MNHEY; CDR2 reads SVGAGI. V was cut by 2 bases and J by 0 bases, with 7 bases left in between. This CDR3 is 15 amino acids long. In nucleotides, the CDR3 is TGTGCCAGCAGTTACAGGGGAACGAACACCGGGGAGCTGTTTTTT. Translated: CASSYRGTNTGELFF.

The chain is built from TRBV7-2 and TRBJ2-2; D remains unclear. Trimming pared 3 bases from V and 4 bases from J, leaving 9 bases between. The CDR3 is 14 amino acids. Germline V lookup: CDR1 SGHTA, CDR2 FQGNSA. The CDR3 DNA sequence: TGTGCCAGCAGCTTTGGCAGGTCCACCGGGGAGCTGTTTTTT. This codes for CASSFGRSTGELFF.

The chain is built from TRBV5-1 and TRBJ2-5; a weak D match, TRBD2 (5 bases). The CDR3 contains 14 residues. Germline V gene lookup returns CDR1 SGHRS and CDR2 YFSETQ. Trimming pared 0 bases from V and 5 bases from J, leaving 11 bases between. The CDR3 sequence is CASSLERSPETQYF. CDR3 DNA sequence: TGCGCCAGCAGCTTGGAGCGGTCCCCCGAGACCCAGTACTTC.

The chain couples TRBV19 to TRBJ1-5; 7 bases agree with TRBD1. The trim removed 5 bases at V and 1 base at J, leaving 8 bases unmatched. Germline values: CDR1 LNHDA, CDR2 SQIVND (reference sequence). The CDR3 totals 16 residues. The CDR3, as DNA: TGTGCCAGTAGTGACCCAGGGGGGTTCAGCAATCAGCCCCAGCATTTT. As protein: CASSDPGGFSNQPQHF.

The CDR3 protein is CASSETSDRDSGNTIYF. The CDR3 region has the DNA TGTGCCAGCAGCGAGACCTCCGACCGGGACAGTGGAAACACCATATATTTT. The chain has TRBV9 and TRBJ1-3; 7 bases are shared with TRBD1. Germline V gene sequence: CDR1 SGDLS, CDR2 YYNGEE. V was pared by 3 bases and J by 3 bases, with 12 bases of the junction left unmatched. The CDR3 sequence is 17 residues long.

This clone was seen once. The chain links TRBV28 to TRBJ1-2, with TRBD1 matching over 8 bases. Germline CDR1 and CDR2: MDHEN and SYDVKM. This CDR3 contains 15 residues. The V and J ends lost 6 bases and 1 base, in that order; junction bases with no gene match: 7. CDR3 region: CASSSGTGLNYGYTF. CDR3 coding DNA: TGTGCCAGCAGCTCAGGGACAGGACTTAACTATGGCTACACCTTC.

V usage is TRBV9 and J usage is TRBJ2-5; 8 bases fit TRBD1. V lost 0 bases and J lost 1; bases outside the gene matches: 2. The CDR3 covers 15 residues. CDR1 and CDR2 (germline): SGDLS, YYNGEE. Written as DNA, the CDR3 is TGTGCCAGCAGCGTAGTCGGACAGGGCCAAGAGACCCAGTACTTC. Protein: CASSVVGQGQETQYF. The entire variable domain, with the rest obtained from reference TRBV9 and TRBJ2-5, is as follows: DSGVTQTPKHLITATGQRVTLRCSPRSGDLSVYWYQQSLDQGLQFLIQYYNGEERAKGNILERFSAQQFPDLHSELNLSSLELGDSALYFCASSVVGQGQETQYFGPGTRLLVL.

V usage is TRBV9 and J usage is TRBJ2-2, with a possible D match to TRBD2 (5 bases). The CDR3 covers 13 residues. The V gene's germline CDR1 is SGDLS and CDR2 YYNGEE. Trimming stripped 4 bases from V and 7 bases from J, with 11 bases between. CDR3 nucleotide sequence: TGTGCCAGCAGCCGTGAGGGCCTCGGGGAGCTGTTTTTT. Translation: CASSREGLGELFF.